This is a list of T cell receptor beta chains from one sample in a study of T cells in localized non-small cell lung cancer. The repertoire was sequenced with immunoSEQ multiplex PCR; TCRdb's copy has only in-frame clones and lacks some. There are 45,000 to 55,000 clones in the sample; 70% to 80% occur only once, and around 17% lies in the top ten. Material: peripheral blood, obtained before any cancer treatment. The origin of the receptors is a man between 40 and 75 years old with stage I squamous cell lung carcinoma. The CDR3 runs from the conserved cysteine through the conserved F or W. D genes are given only for firm matches.

d_call	v_call	j_call	cdr3_aa
TRBD1	TRBV4-1	TRBJ1-5	CASSQVDRLNQPQHF
.	TRBV7-3	TRBJ1-1	CASSLSPGLNEAFF
.	TRBV27	TRBJ1-3	CASSSIHQGNTIYF
.	TRBV5-1	TRBJ1-4	CASSSYDLREEKLFF
.	TRBV30	TRBJ2-4	CARSRKTGREDIQYF
.	TRBV29-1	TRBJ1-1	CSVEGGGQKAFF
.	TRBV13	TRBJ2-3	CASSSSNLASPTDTQYF
.	TRBV9	TRBJ1-6	CASSDPSGAVKTSYNSPLHF
.	TRBV19	TRBJ2-5	CASSITQETQYF
.	TRBV27	TRBJ2-3	CASSRTDTQYF
.	TRBV4-2	TRBJ2-2	CASSQEGQNANTGELFF
.	TRBV20-1	TRBJ1-2	CSAVQYYGYTF
TRBD1	TRBV5-6	TRBJ1-4	CASSHQGAGGNEKLFF
.	TRBV5-6	TRBJ1-5	CASSLGAGGGQPQHF
.	TRBV7-8	TRBJ1-2	CASSSDGWTDYGYTF
TRBD1	TRBV6-4	TRBJ2-3	CASSETGTGAPDTQYF
.	TRBV6-5	TRBJ1-1	CASSRTATEAFF
.	TRBV7-9	TRBJ2-3	CASSPPTDPSHGF
TRBD2	TRBV11-2	TRBJ2-1	CASSLETSGSNEQFF
.	TRBV5-1	TRBJ2-2	CASSSRAGELFF
TRBD1	TRBV6-6	TRBJ1-2	CASSYKEPGTGYGYTF
.	TRBV28	TRBJ2-2	CASSFWTAGSSGELFF
.	TRBV19	TRBJ1-3	CASSPSDSSGNTIYF
.	TRBV15	TRBJ1-4	CATSRDYASAIF
.	TRBV9	TRBJ2-5	CASSVGTSPGETQYF
TRBD1	TRBV9	TRBJ1-3	CASSVGGDRANTIYF
.	TRBV2	TRBJ2-1	CASSVGNRGEQFF
.	TRBV6-6	TRBJ2-7	CASSYYVTPSHEQYF
.	TRBV7-2	TRBJ2-7	CASSPGTGRSYEQYF
.	TRBV28	TRBJ2-7	CASSLRGSNGGYYEQYF
.	TRBV9	TRBJ1-1	CASSKTGNTEAFF
.	TRBV25-1	TRBJ1-2	CASSDAGQPYGYTF
.	TRBV6-5	TRBJ1-5	CASRQTQHSNQPQHF
.	TRBV9	TRBJ2-3	CASSVGQTDTQYF
TRBD1	TRBV29-1	TRBJ2-5	CSSPGGGGETQYF
.	TRBV9	TRBJ1-1	CASSVDPGRNTEAFF
.	TRBV6-1	TRBJ2-3	CASSGSPADTQYF
.	TRBV9	TRBJ2-5	CASSVGPADEETQYF
.	TRBV5-4	TRBJ2-1	CASSLLGPFNEQFF
.	TRBV6-1	TRBJ1-5	CASSQGGQPQHF